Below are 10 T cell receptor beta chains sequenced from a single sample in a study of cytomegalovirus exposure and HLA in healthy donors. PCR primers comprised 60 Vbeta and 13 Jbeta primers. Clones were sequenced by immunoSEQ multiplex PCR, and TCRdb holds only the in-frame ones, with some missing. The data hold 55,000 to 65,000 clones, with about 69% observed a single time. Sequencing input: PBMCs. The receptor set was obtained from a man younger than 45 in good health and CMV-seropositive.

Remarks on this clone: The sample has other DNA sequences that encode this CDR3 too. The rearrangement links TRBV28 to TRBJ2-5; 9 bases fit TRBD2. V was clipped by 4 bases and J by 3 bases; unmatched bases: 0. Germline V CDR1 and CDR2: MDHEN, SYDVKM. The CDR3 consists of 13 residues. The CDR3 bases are TGTGCCAGCAGTTGGACTAGCGAAGAGACCCAGTACTTC. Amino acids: CASSWTSEETQYF.

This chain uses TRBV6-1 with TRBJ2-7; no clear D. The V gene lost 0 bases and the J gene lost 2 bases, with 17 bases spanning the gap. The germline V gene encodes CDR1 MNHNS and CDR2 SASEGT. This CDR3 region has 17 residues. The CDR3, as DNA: TGTGCCAGCAGTGAAGCACATTCCCAGACACTTACCTACGAGCAGTACTTC. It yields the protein CASSEAHSQTLTYEQYF.

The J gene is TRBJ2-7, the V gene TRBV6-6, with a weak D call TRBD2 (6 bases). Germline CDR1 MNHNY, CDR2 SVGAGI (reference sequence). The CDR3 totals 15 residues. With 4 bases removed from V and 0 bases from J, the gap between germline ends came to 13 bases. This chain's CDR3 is CASSWDSSLSYEQYF. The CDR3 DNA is TGTGCCAGCAGTTGGGACTCATCGCTCTCCTACGAGCAGTACTTC.

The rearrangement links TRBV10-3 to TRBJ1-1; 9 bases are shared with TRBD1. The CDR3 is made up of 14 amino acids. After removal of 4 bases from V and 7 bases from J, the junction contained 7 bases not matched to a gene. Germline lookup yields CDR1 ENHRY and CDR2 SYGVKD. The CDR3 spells CAISVGQGSVEAFF. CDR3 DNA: TGTGCCATCAGTGTGGGACAGGGATCTGTTGAAGCTTTCTTT.

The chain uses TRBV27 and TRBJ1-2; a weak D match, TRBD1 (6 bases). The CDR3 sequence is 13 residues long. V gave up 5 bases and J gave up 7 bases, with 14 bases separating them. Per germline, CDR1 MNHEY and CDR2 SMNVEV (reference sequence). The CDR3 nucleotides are TGTGCCAGCAGTCCCTGGGAGGGGGGTGGCTACACCTTC. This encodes CASSPWEGGGYTF.

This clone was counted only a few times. The DNA of the CDR3 is TGTGCCAGCAGCTTCCGGGTCCTTCACACTGAAGCTTTCTTT. Its protein product is CASSFRVLHTEAFF. V is TRBV5-8 and J is TRBJ1-1; no firm D call. Trimming cost V 2 bases and J 3 bases, with 11 bases left between them. Germline CDR1 reads SGHTS; CDR2 reads YDEGEE. The CDR3 runs 14 residues.

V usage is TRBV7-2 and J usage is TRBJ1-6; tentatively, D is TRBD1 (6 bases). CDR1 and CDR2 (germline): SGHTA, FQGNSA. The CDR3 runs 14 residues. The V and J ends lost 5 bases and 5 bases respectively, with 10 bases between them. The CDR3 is CASSQTGNNSPLHF. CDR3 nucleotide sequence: TGTGCCAGCAGCCAAACAGGGAATAATTCACCCCTCCACTTT.

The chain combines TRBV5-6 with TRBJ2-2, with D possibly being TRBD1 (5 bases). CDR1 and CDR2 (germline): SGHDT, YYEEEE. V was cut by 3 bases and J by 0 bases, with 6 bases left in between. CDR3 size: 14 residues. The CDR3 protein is CASSSTANTGELFF. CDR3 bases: TGTGCCAGCAGCTCGACAGCGAACACCGGGGAGCTGTTTTTT.

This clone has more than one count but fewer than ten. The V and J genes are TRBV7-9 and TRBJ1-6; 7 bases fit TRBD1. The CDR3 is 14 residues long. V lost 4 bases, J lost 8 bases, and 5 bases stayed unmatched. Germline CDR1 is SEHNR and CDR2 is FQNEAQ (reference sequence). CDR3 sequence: CASSSGTAHSPLHF. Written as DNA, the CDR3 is TGTGCCAGCAGCTCCGGGACAGCCCATTCACCCCTCCACTTT.

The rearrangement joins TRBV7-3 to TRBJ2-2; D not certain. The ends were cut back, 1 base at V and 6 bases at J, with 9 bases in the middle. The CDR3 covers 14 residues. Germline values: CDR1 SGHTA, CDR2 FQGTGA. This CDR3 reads CASSLIQSPGELFF. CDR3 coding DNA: TGTGCCAGCAGCTTAATTCAAAGCCCCGGGGAGCTGTTTTTT.